Listed below are T cell receptor beta chains from one sample, sequenced in a study of shared clonotypes between healthy human individuals. Repertoires were generated with immunoSEQ multiplex PCR, while TCRdb's copy carries only in-frame clones and drops some. The top ten hold 11% of the sample, which has under 300,000 clones, about 65% seen once. Specimen: memory CD4+ T cells sorted from blood. These receptors originate from a man younger than 40 in good health. Each CDR3 is given with its conserved first and last residue. The order of the fields is J gene, V gene, CDR3 protein.

TRBJ2-5 TRBV2 CASKGGQQETQYF
TRBJ2-7 TRBV11-2 CASSLGSGLAGTGQYF
TRBJ1-5 TRBV5-8 CASSAGTDSNQPQHF
TRBJ2-5 TRBV27 CASRKGLAVGRETQYF
TRBJ2-2 TRBV29-1 CSVEVTGAGELFF
TRBJ2-3 TRBV7-8 CASSRRGGVQLFADTQYF
TRBJ2-2 TRBV9 CASSARQGLNTGELFF
TRBJ2-7 TRBV29-1 CSGRTGPYEQYF
TRBJ2-1 TRBV5-1 CASSLGLAFGNEQFF
TRBJ2-7 TRBV9 CASSQGGAPYEQYF
TRBJ1-5 TRBV7-6 CASSPGTANNQPQHF
TRBJ2-7 TRBV27 CASSLTGSTYEQYF
TRBJ2-3 TRBV21-1 CASATGVTSTDTQYF
TRBJ2-7 TRBV10-3 CATKDSGTSGSYEQYF
TRBJ1-2 TRBV6-5 CASRKPGGNYGYTF
TRBJ2-7 TRBV7-9 CASSPRTGGLVGEQYF
TRBJ2-5 TRBV2 CASSRDRVETQYF
TRBJ2-7 TRBV2 CASSGGLAGGLDSEQYF
TRBJ2-1 TRBV7-6 CASSSAMTSPYNEQFF
TRBJ1-3 TRBV5-1 CASSLEVGNTIYF
TRBJ2-3 TRBV5-1 CASSLRAGTPTRTDTQYF
TRBJ2-2 TRBV2 CASSGVAGATGELFF